The 10 T cell receptor beta chains below come from one sample, sequenced in a study of blood T cells in healthy people across ages. Alongside a J-beta primer mix, a sample-barcoded 5' primer served in a second PCR lasting roughly 6 to 11 cycles. In TCRdb, the 5' RACE reads were re-called with MiXCR into one record per CDR3 protein. The sample contains approximately 800,000 distinct CDR3 sequences, about 42% of which appear only once. Sequencing was carried out using blood. Receptor source: a man at least 80 years old in good health.

This clonotype was found many times. The chain uses TRBV29-1 and TRBJ2-7; possibly TRBD1 or TRBD2 for D (5 bases each). CDR1 is SQVTM, CDR2 ANQGSEA, per germline. Trimming removed 7 bases at V and 6 bases at J, with 19 bases between. The CDR3 consists of 13 residues. CDR3 DNA sequence: TGCAGCGCTCCGAACCCTACTGGGGGCGAGCAGTACTTC. Amino acid sequence: CSAPNPTGGEQYF.

This clonotype has more than one count but fewer than ten. The gene calls are TRBV12-3 or TRBV12-4 and TRBJ2-5; 9 bases are a match to TRBD1. The J segment lost 5 bases and the V segment lost 4 bases, leaving 11 bases of the junction unmatched. The CDR3 runs to 16 residues. The DNA of the CDR3 is TGTGCCAGCAGTTCCCCCGCGACAGGGGGTAGGGAGACCCAGTACTTC. Its protein is CASSSPATGGRETQYF.

V is TRBV25-1 and J is TRBJ2-5, with 8 bases lining up with TRBD2. The V and J ends lost 4 bases and 7 bases, in that order; junction bases with no gene match: 20. The CDR3 runs 18 residues. Germline CDR1 reads MGHDK; CDR2 reads SYGVNS. The CDR3 nucleotides read TGTGCCAGCAGTGCCCTACCAGCTCGAATCGGACTAGCTACGACCCAGTACTTC. Translating it yields CASSALPARIGLATTQYF.

V usage is TRBV29-1 and J usage is TRBJ1-6, with a possible D match to TRBD1 (5 bases). This CDR3 region has 13 residues. The germline V and J ends were trimmed by 4 bases and 7 bases, with 11 bases remaining between them. Looked up from germline, CDR1 is SQVTM and CDR2 is ANQGSEA. The CDR3 nucleotides are TGCAGCGTTGGTCCCGGGGGGAATTCACCCCTCCACTTT. Protein sequence: CSVGPGGNSPLHF.

The chain joins TRBV11-3 to TRBJ2-7; 7 nucleotides align to TRBD2. This CDR3 is built from 15 residues. Germline V CDR1 and CDR2: SGHNT, YENEEA. J was trimmed by 3 bases and V by 5 bases; bases with no gene match: 10. The CDR3 coding sequence is TGTGCCAGCAGCCACCGAGTAGCGGGCCTCTACGAGCAGTACTTC. This encodes CASSHRVAGLYEQYF. Together with reference TRBV11-3 and TRBJ2-7, the CDR3 gives the full variable domain: EAGVVQSPRYKIIEKKQPVAFWCNPISGHNTLYWYLQNLGQGPELLIRYENEEAVDDSQLPKDRFSAERLKGVDSTLKIQPAELGDSAVYLCASSHRVAGLYEQYFGPGTRLTVT.

In this sample, this clonotype turned up a few times. V usage is TRBV10-3 and J usage is TRBJ2-7; 8 nucleotides align to TRBD2. Per the germline V gene, CDR1 is ENHRY and CDR2 is SYGVKD. The length of the CDR3 is 15 residues. V shed 0 bases, J shed 3 bases, and the junction held 4 bases outside the gene matches. The CDR3 sequence: CAISESERGLYEQYF. The CDR3 DNA follows: TGTGCCATCAGTGAGTCGGAGCGGGGGCTCTACGAGCAGTACTTC.

The sample holds a few counts of this clonotype. The chain has TRBV6-1 and TRBJ2-1, with D possibly TRBD2 on 5 matching bases. The germline CDR1 and CDR2 sequences are MNHNS and SASEGT. There are 15 residues in the CDR3. V dropped 1 base and J dropped 5 bases, with 12 bases sitting between them. CDR3 DNA: TGTGCCAGCAGTGAAGGGCTAGCCATTAACAATGAGCAGTTCTTC. This translates into CASSEGLAINNEQFF.

This sequence joins TRBV7-2 and TRBJ2-1; tentatively, D is TRBD2 (6 bases). Germline values: CDR1 SGHTA, CDR2 FQGNSA. V lost 5 bases and J lost 2, with 13 bases in between. CDR3 length: 15 residues. CDR3 in DNA: TGTGCCAGCAGCAACCGGGACTTCACCTACAATGAGCAGTTCTTC. Residues: CASSNRDFTYNEQFF.

As to this clonotype: A much bigger clone sits one base away, suggesting this may be a read error. The chain links TRBV29-1 to TRBJ2-1; TRBD1 matches 7 bases. The V gene's germline CDR1 is SQVTM and CDR2 ANQGSEA. The CDR3 contains 11 residues. J lost 5 bases, V lost 7 bases, and 2 bases had no gene match. CDR3 in DNA: TGCAGCGGACAGGGAGACAATGAGCAGTTCTTC. Its protein is CSGQGDNEQFF.

The chain is built from TRBV4-1 and TRBJ1-2, with 7 positions matching TRBD1. The germline V gene encodes CDR1 MGHRA and CDR2 YSYEKL. This CDR3 has 14 amino acids. Trimming removed 7 bases from V and 8 bases from J; junction bases left unmatched: 13. The CDR3 here is CASNPVLTGRGYTF. CDR3 DNA sequence: TGCGCCAGCAACCCGGTCCTGACAGGGCGCGGCTACACCTTC.